Shown below are 6 T cell receptor beta chains from a single sample sequenced in a study of blood T cell repertoires in COVID-19. Repertoires were generated with immunoSEQ multiplex PCR, while TCRdb's copy carries only in-frame clones and drops some. The table lists approximately 250,000 clones, less than 90% of them singletons, with roughly 4.5% in the top ten. The sequenced sample consisted of peripheral blood. The receptors were gathered from a man aged 55 to 70 who had recovered from COVID-19.

The chain uses TRBV2 and TRBJ2-3; 10 bases map to TRBD1. The CDR3 is made up of 14 amino acids. CDR1 SNHLY and CDR2 FYNNEI come from the germline V gene. V shed 5 bases and J 3 bases; nucleotides not matched to a gene: 2. In nucleotides, the CDR3 is TGTGCCAGCAGTCGGACAGGGGGGACAGATACGCAGTATTTT. Amino acids: CASSRTGGTDTQYF.

The rearrangement uses TRBV10-3 and TRBJ1-1; D might be TRBD1 (5 bases). The CDR3 loop spans 12 amino acids. Per the germline V gene, CDR1 is ENHRY and CDR2 is SYGVKD. V was cut by 11 bases and J by 0 bases, with 10 bases left in between. CDR3 protein: CAAKGLNTEAFF. The CDR3 nucleotides read TGTGCCGCAAAGGGGCTGAACACTGAAGCTTTCTTT.

The chain is built from TRBV2 and TRBJ1-1, with 8 bases identical to TRBD1. The length of the CDR3 is 15 residues. CDR1 is SNHLY and CDR2 is FYNNEI in the germline V gene. V was pared by 6 bases and J by 4 bases, with 10 bases of the junction left unmatched. As DNA, the CDR3 is TGTGCCAGCAGGGGCGGACAGGGTGGCTCCACTGAAGCTTTCTTT. Residues: CASRGGQGGSTEAFF.

V gene TRBV7-2 combines with J gene TRBJ1-6; D uncertain. With 1 base removed from V and 5 bases from J, the gap between germline ends came to 3 bases. In germline, CDR1 is SGHTA, CDR2 FQGNSA. The CDR3 covers 13 residues. The CDR3, as DNA: TGTGCCAGCAGCTTAGACAATAATTCACCCCTCCACTTT. Protein: CASSLDNNSPLHF.

The chain has TRBV30 and TRBJ1-2; TRBD1 might be the D (6 bases). Germline V gene lookup returns CDR1 GTSNPN and CDR2 SVGIG (reference sequence). The CDR3 consists of 13 residues. V lost 8 bases to trimming and J lost 4 bases, with 17 bases between them. The CDR3 reads CALEGGGVYGYTF. The CDR3 DNA reads TGTGCCCTAGAAGGGGGGGGCGTCTATGGCTACACCTTC.

This CDR3 is CASSVGAAQETQYF. The CDR3 nucleotides are TGTGCCAGCAGCGTAGGGGCAGCCCAAGAGACCCAGTACTTC. The rearrangement uses TRBV9 and TRBJ2-5; D ambiguous. Germline V gives CDR1 SGDLS, CDR2 YYNGEE. Trimming removed 0 bases from V and 1 base from J, with 7 bases in between. This CDR3 comprises 14 residues.